Listed here is a single TCR beta chain. The antigen is unknown. Template switching added a universal primer site, and cDNA bore unique molecular identifiers. MiXCR, run by TCRdb on the 5' RACE reads, gives a single entry per CDR3 protein. Among about 570,000 distinct CDR3 sequences listed, 9.6% were seen once. The sample is drawn from a study of identical twins. Study observations and caveats: Researchers reported excess low generation probability among twin-shared out-of-frame alpha sequences.

From germline, CDR1 is SNHLY and CDR2 FYNNEI. V gave up 0 bases and J gave up 6 bases, with 9 bases separating them. CDR3 length: 14 amino acids. The sample also formed part of further work on yellow fever vaccine responses in identical twins. That work contributes: Reportedly, the T cell response mounted by twins to vaccine seemed partly convergent, partly personalized.

The V call is TRBV2, the J call TRBJ2-1; weak D call: TRBD2 (5 bases). The receptor comes from a woman between 18 and 29 years old in good health. The sequenced sample consisted of PBMCs. DNA of the CDR3: TGTGCCAGCAGTGAAGCATGGCTAGCCAATGAGCAGTTCTTC. It encodes CASSEAWLANEQFF.